The 2 T cell receptor beta chains reported below all come from one sample, sequenced in a study of blood T cell repertoires in COVID-19 (dated by TCRdb to the early 2020s). The protocol used for the library was the immunoSEQ multiplex PCR assay. TCRdb obtained this table from immuneACCESS and retained in-frame rearrangements with V and J assigned. These tables miss some clones; where compared with another copy, unresolved V genes account for less than half of the shortfall, and the remainder is unexplained. Here the sample has some 130,000 clones; around three quarters occur a single time. Clones ranked in the top ten supply 9.5% to 14% of the sample. The sequenced sample was peripheral blood. The source is a human donor in a cohort sampled during active COVID-19.

The rearrangement uses TRBV28 and TRBJ2-3; tentative D call: TRBD2 (7 bases). Germline V gene data show CDR1 as MDHEN and CDR2 as SYDVKM. The CDR3 consists of 19 residues. Deletions cut 1 base from V and 0 bases from J, with 20 bases between. The CDR3 DNA sequence: TGTGCCAGCAGTTTATATGGCGTTAGGGGGGGCTCTAGCACAGATACGCAGTATTTT. Its translation is CASSLYGVRGGSSTDTQYF.

The V and J genes are TRBV5-1 and TRBJ2-1, with TRBD2 as a possible D gene (5 bases). Trimming shortened V by 4 bases and J by 6 bases, and 17 bases separated the two germline ends. Germline CDR1 is SGHRS and CDR2 is YFSETQ. The CDR3 is 15 amino acids. Here the CDR3 DNA reads TGCGCCAGCAGCCCCGCGGACGGGGTTTCCAATGAGCAGTTCTTC. This gives the protein CASSPADGVSNEQFF.